This TCR beta chain derives from a study of a mutant IDH1 vaccine in newly diagnosed glioma. CDR3 length equals 16 residues. V lost 0 bases to trimming and J lost 5 bases; unmatched junction nucleotides: 5. The germline gives CDR1 SGHRS, CDR2 YFSETQ. Turning to this clone: Antigen specificity is unknown.

Only in-frame clones appear in the TCRdb table, and some are missing; sequencing was by immunoSEQ multiplex PCR. The data hold tens of thousands of clones, with around 85% observed a single time. Time point of the sample: week 23, last vaccination. Topical imiquimod was applied with each vaccine dose, which held 300 ug of mutant IDH1 20-mer peptide. The J gene is TRBJ1-4, the V gene TRBV5-1; TRBD1 matches 9 bases. This TCR was recovered from a woman in her forties or fifties with glioma. Source: PBMCs, taken from a glioma patient whose treatment included an IDH1 peptide vaccine. CDR3 DNA sequence: TGCGCCAGCAGCTTGGTGGGACAGGGAAGAAATGAAAAACTGTTTTTT. Its protein is CASSLVGQGRNEKLFF.